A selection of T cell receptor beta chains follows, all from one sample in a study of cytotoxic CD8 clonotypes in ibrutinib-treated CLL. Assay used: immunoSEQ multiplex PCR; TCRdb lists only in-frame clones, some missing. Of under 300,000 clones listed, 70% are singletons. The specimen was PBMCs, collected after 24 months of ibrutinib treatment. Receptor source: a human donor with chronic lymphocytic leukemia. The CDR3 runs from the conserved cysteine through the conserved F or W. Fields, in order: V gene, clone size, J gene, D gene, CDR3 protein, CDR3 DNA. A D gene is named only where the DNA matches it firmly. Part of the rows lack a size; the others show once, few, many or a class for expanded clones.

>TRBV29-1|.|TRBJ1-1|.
CSVPLWGTEAFF
TGCAGCGTCCCACTCTGGGGCACTGAAGCTTTCTTT
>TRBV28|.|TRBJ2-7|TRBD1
CASSPGGTGDYEQYF
TGTGCCAGCAGCCCCGGTGGGACAGGGGACTACGAGCAGTACTTC
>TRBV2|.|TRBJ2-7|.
CASNLAGVGMIEQYF
TGTGCCAGCAACCTGGCCGGGGTTGGGATGATCGAGCAGTACTTC
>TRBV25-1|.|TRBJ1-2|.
CASSALTGPYGYTF
TGTGCCAGCAGTGCTCTGACAGGACCCTATGGCTACACCTTC
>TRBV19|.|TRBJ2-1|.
CASSMGQGRHEQFF
TGTGCCAGTAGTATGGGTCAGGGGAGGCATGAGCAGTTCTTC
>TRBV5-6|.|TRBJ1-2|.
CASSLKRQVHGYTF
TGTGCCAGCAGCTTGAAGCGCCAGGTCCACGGCTACACCTTC
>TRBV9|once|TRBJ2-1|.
CASRPTGDNEQFF
TGTGCCAGCAGACCGACGGGAGACAATGAGCAGTTCTTC
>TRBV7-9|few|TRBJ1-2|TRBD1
CASSLAGQRAPGYTF
TGTGCCAGCAGCTTAGCGGGACAGAGGGCTCCTGGCTACACCTTC
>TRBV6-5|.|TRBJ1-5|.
CASKHSGDSNQPQHF
TGTGCCAGCAAACACAGCGGGGATAGCAATCAGCCCCAGCATTTT
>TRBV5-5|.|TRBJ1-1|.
CASSTSVDTEAFF
TGTGCCAGCAGCACCAGTGTGGACACTGAAGCTTTCTTT
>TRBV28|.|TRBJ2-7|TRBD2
CASSRSGRVPYF
TGTGCCAGCAGTCGTAGCGGGAGGGTTCCGTACTTC
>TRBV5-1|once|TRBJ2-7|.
CASSLGQDSLYEQYF
TGCGCCAGCAGCTTGGGCCAGGACAGTCTCTACGAGCAGTACTTC
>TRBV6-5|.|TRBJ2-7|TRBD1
CASLRAGGHEQYF
TGTGCCAGCCTCCGGGCAGGGGGCCACGAGCAGTACTTC
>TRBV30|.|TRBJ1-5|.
CAWSAPGDYSNQPQHF
TGTGCCTGGAGTGCCCCGGGCGACTATAGCAATCAGCCCCAGCATTTT
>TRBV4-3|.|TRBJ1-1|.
CASSQDRQRAFF
TGCGCCAGCAGCCAAGATCGGCAACGAGCTTTCTTT
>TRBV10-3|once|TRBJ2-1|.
CAIRAQGGDEQFF
TGTGCCATCAGGGCCCAGGGAGGTGATGAGCAGTTCTTC
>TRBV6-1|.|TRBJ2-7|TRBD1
CASTRTGVVYEQYF
TGTGCCAGCACCCGGACAGGGGTGGTGTACGAGCAGTACTTC
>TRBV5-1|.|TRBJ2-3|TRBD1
CASSLVAGGFDTQYF
TGCGCCAGCAGCTTGGTCGCAGGGGGTTTCGATACGCAGTATTTT
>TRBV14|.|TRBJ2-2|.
CASSQVLLPAGELFF
TGTGCCAGCAGCCAAGTACTCCTCCCAGCCGGGGAGCTGTTTTTT
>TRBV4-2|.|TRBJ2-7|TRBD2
CASSQGGGGEQYF
TGTGCCAGCAGCCAGGGCGGGGGGGGCGAGCAGTACTTC
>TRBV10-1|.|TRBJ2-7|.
CACPGSKSYEQYF
TGCGCCTGCCCCGGATCCAAGTCCTACGAGCAGTACTTC
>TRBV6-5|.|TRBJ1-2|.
CATITPGGANYGYTF
TGTGCCACCATAACCCCCGGTGGGGCTAACTATGGCTACACCTTC
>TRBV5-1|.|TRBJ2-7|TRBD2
CASSWVAGASYEQYF
TGCGCCAGCAGCTGGGTAGCGGGAGCGAGCTACGAGCAGTACTTC
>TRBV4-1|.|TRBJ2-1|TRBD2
CASSRAGLESSYNEQFF
TGCGCCAGCAGCCGAGCGGGACTCGAAAGCTCCTACAATGAGCAGTTCTTC
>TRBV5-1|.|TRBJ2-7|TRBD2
CASSSQTSGSYEQYF
TGCGCCAGCAGCTCACAGACTAGCGGGTCCTACGAGCAGTACTTC
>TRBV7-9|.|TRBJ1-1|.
CASSLEGAFF
TGTGCCAGCAGCTTAGAAGGAGCTTTCTTT
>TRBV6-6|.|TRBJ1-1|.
CASCWGTEAFF
TGTGCCAGCTGCTGGGGCACTGAAGCTTTCTTT
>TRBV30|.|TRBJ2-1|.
CAWSDTVEQFF
TGTGCCTGGAGTGATACAGTGGAGCAGTTCTTC
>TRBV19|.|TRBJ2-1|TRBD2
CASSISLTSGRSEQFF
TGTGCCAGTAGTATATCTTTGACTAGCGGGAGGTCTGAGCAGTTCTTC
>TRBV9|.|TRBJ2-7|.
CASSVRAGVGEQYF
TGTGCCAGCAGCGTAAGGGCAGGGGTAGGCGAGCAGTACTTC
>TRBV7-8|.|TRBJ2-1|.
CASSPTHSGRNNEQFF
TGTGCCAGCAGCCCTACCCACTCGGGACGAAACAATGAGCAGTTCTTC
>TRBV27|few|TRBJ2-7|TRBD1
CASSLAAGTGAYEQYF
TGTGCCAGCAGCTTGGCCGCCGGGACAGGAGCCTACGAGCAGTACTTC
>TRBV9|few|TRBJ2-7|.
CASSGTAGLPSEQYF
TGTGCCAGCAGCGGGACAGCGGGACTCCCGAGCGAGCAGTACTTC
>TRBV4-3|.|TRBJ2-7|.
CASSHEPRYEQYF
TGCGCCAGCAGCCATGAGCCCCGGTACGAGCAGTACTTC
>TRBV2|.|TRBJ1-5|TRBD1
CASSVGQGAQPQHF
TGTGCCAGCAGTGTGGGGCAGGGGGCTCAGCCCCAGCATTTT
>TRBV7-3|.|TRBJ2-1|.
CASSPGYHNEQFF
TGTGCCAGCAGCCCCGGCTACCACAATGAGCAGTTCTTC
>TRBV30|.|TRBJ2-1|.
CAWSFAGEAYNEQFF
TGTGCCTGGAGTTTTGCAGGGGAGGCCTACAATGAGCAGTTCTTC
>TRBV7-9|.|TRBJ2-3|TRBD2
CASSLERGLAFTDTQYF
TGTGCCAGCAGCTTAGAAAGGGGACTAGCGTTTACAGATACGCAGTATTTT
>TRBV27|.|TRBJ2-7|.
CASSPSRVEQYF
TGTGCCAGCAGCCCTTCTCGTGTCGAGCAGTACTTC
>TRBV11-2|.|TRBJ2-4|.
CASSMGTAKNIQYF
TGTGCCAGCAGCATGGGGACAGCCAAAAACATTCAGTACTTC